Each of the 20 T cell receptor beta chains below was sequenced from the same sample in a study of T cells in narcolepsy. The method was immunoSEQ multiplex PCR; TCRdb's version includes in-frame clones alone and lacks a portion of them. The profile shows roughly 34,000 clones, around 80% of them singletons. What was sequenced was CD45RA- memory CD4+ T cells from PBMCs. These receptors were taken from a human donor with narcolepsy.

This chain links TRBV27 with TRBJ2-3; D is unresolved. Germline V gives CDR1 MNHEY, CDR2 SMNVEV (reference sequence). The CDR3 covers 13 residues. Trimming left V 3 bases short and J 3 bases short, with 7 bases between. CDR3 nucleotide sequence: TGTGCCAGCAGTTTCCAGCAGACAGATACGCAGTATTTT. This sequence encodes CASSFQQTDTQYF.

This chain links TRBV7-9 with TRBJ2-3; TRBD1 or TRBD2 may be the D gene (5 bases each). V lost 5 bases and J 1 base, leaving 13 bases between the germline ends. CDR3 length: 15 residues. The germline CDR1 and CDR2 sequences are SEHNR and FQNEAQ (reference sequence). The chain's CDR3 is CASSLGGAGTDTQYF. DNA of the CDR3: TGTGCCAGCAGCCTTGGGGGAGCCGGCACAGATACGCAGTATTTT.

CDR3 sequence: CASSQEKFSVLSNQPQHF. CDR3 in DNA: TGCGCCAGCAGCCAAGAAAAATTTTCGGTATTGAGCAATCAGCCCCAGCATTTT. The rearrangement links TRBV4-3 to TRBJ1-5; D is unclear. The CDR3 is 18 residues long. Germline CDR1 and CDR2: LGHNA and YSLEER. V was trimmed by 0 bases and J by 1 base, leaving 16 bases between them.

The chain employs TRBV7-3 and TRBJ1-1; TRBD1 aligns across 7 bases. J gave up 4 bases and V 4 bases, and 9 bases lay outside the gene matches. CDR3 size: 15 residues. Germline CDR1 and CDR2: SGHTA and FQGTGA. The CDR3 loop reads CASSSRQGSGTEAFF. Written as DNA, the CDR3 is TGTGCCAGCAGCTCAAGACAGGGTAGCGGCACTGAAGCTTTCTTT.

This clone was seen a single time. J is TRBJ2-7 and V is TRBV6-5; D unresolved. From germline, CDR1 is MNHEY and CDR2 SVGAGI. Between the trimmed V and J ends, which lost 7 bases and 1 base, there was a span of 8 bases. This CDR3 spans 12 amino acids. CDR3 sequence reads: CASMRQSYEQYV. CDR3 sequence (DNA): TGTGCCAGCATGCGGCAGTCCTACGAGCAGTACGTC.

The chain carries TRBV5-6 and TRBJ1-2; D is unclear. The CDR3 length is 14 residues. Germline V gives CDR1 SGHDT, CDR2 YYEEEE. V lost 0 bases and J lost 3, with 9 bases in between. The CDR3 sequence is CASSLEGQHYGYTF. The CDR3 DNA sequence: TGTGCCAGCAGCTTGGAGGGCCAGCACTATGGCTACACCTTC.

V and J are TRBV30 and TRBJ2-3, with D uncertain. The CDR3 sequence is 12 residues long. Trimming removed 5 bases from V and 4 bases from J, with 10 bases in between. Per the germline V gene, CDR1 is GTSNPN and CDR2 is SVGIG (reference sequence). The CDR3 loop is CAWGPAADTQYF. In nucleotides, the CDR3 is TGTGCCTGGGGTCCGGCGGCAGATACGCAGTATTTT.

The gene calls are TRBV28 and TRBJ1-5, with a weak D call TRBD1 (5 bases). This CDR3 spans 19 amino acids. V lost 5 bases and J lost 0, with 23 bases in between. Germline loops: CDR1 MDHEN, CDR2 SYDVKM. The CDR3 reads CASSPTSTTDRYSNQPQHF. As DNA, the CDR3 is TGTGCCAGCAGTCCTACATCAACGACAGACCGTTATAGCAATCAGCCCCAGCATTTT.

This clone was counted only a few times. The CDR3 protein is CASSFGQGGQPQHF. DNA for the CDR3: TGTGCCAGCAGCTTTGGCCAGGGAGGCCAGCCCCAGCATTTT. The V and J genes are TRBV7-2 and TRBJ1-5; D might be TRBD1 (5 bases). Trimming took off 3 bases at V and 7 bases at J, with 13 bases between the two ends. CDR3 length: 14 amino acids. CDR1 and CDR2 (germline): SGHTA, FQGNSA.

The gene calls are TRBV5-4 and TRBJ1-1; D possibly corresponds to TRBD1 (5 bases). The V and J ends lost 8 bases and 3 bases respectively, with 14 bases between them. The CDR3 is 13 amino acids. Per the germline V gene, CDR1 is SGHNT and CDR2 is YYREEE (reference sequence). CDR3 bases: TGTGCCAGTTTCCGGGGCGCGGACACTGAAGCTTTCTTT. Protein sequence: CASFRGADTEAFF.

The rearrangement uses TRBV4-2 and TRBJ1-2, with TRBD1 matching 7 bases. V trimming: 0 bases; J trimming: 4 bases; junction bases outside the gene matches: 5. In germline, CDR1 is LGHNA, CDR2 YNFKEQ. This CDR3 contains 15 residues. The CDR3 bases are TGTGCCAGCAGCCAAGACGACGGACAGGTCTATGGCTACACCTTC. Protein sequence: CASSQDDGQVYGYTF.

The genes are TRBV15 and TRBJ2-1; D may be TRBD1 or TRBD2 (6 bases each). The V and J ends lost 0 bases and 9 bases respectively, with 12 bases between them. This CDR3 is 14 amino acids long. Germline CDR1 LNHNV, CDR2 YYDKDF (reference sequence). The CDR3 reads CATSRDLKGGEQFF. The DNA of the CDR3 is TGTGCCACCAGCAGAGATTTAAAGGGGGGTGAGCAGTTCTTC.

This chain links TRBV6-5 with TRBJ1-1; D ambiguous. CDR3 length: 13 residues. With 2 bases removed from V and 6 bases from J, the gap between germline ends came to 10 bases. CDR1 is MNHEY and CDR2 is SVGAGI in the germline V gene. CDR3 in amino acids: CASSYRITAEAFF. As DNA, the CDR3 is TGTGCCAGCAGTTACAGAATCACGGCTGAAGCTTTCTTT.

The rearrangement uses TRBV7-9 and TRBJ2-7; 8 nucleotides match TRBD1. V trimming: 1 base; J trimming: 4 bases; junction bases outside the gene matches: 0. The length of the CDR3 is 13 residues. From germline, CDR1 is SEHNR and CDR2 FQNEAQ (reference sequence). CDR3 sequence reads: CASSLGDRYEQYV. In DNA, the CDR3 is TGTGCCAGCAGCTTAGGGGACAGGTACGAGCAGTACGTC.

The chain joins TRBV2 to TRBJ2-3; no firm D call. There are 13 residues in the CDR3. Trimming took off 2 bases at V and 2 bases at J, with 5 bases between the two ends. Germline CDR1 reads SNHLY; CDR2 reads FYNNEI. CDR3 sequence reads: CASSESTTDTQYF. The CDR3 DNA follows: TGTGCCAGCAGTGAATCCACCACAGATACGCAGTATTTT.

This clone was observed once. J is TRBJ2-1 and V is TRBV9; 13 nucleotides match TRBD2. Per the germline V gene, CDR1 is SGDLS and CDR2 is YYNGEE. The CDR3 runs 18 residues. Trimming took 4 bases from V and 5 from J; bases not matched to a gene: 12. The CDR3 sequence: CASSSRLAGGPADNEQFF. In DNA form, the CDR3 reads TGTGCCAGCAGCTCCAGACTAGCGGGGGGCCCTGCGGACAATGAGCAGTTCTTC.

The chain uses TRBV2 and TRBJ2-3, with TRBD2 as a possible D gene (5 bases). CDR3 size: 14 residues. CDR1 SNHLY and CDR2 FYNNEI come from the germline V gene. Trimming left V 6 bases short and J 6 bases short, with 16 bases between. The CDR3 DNA reads TGTGCCAGCAGACAACTAGGCATCGGTGATACGCAGTATTTT. It specifies CASRQLGIGDTQYF.

This chain connects TRBV19 to TRBJ1-4; D may be TRBD1 (6 bases). The CDR3 sequence is 17 residues long. Germline V gives CDR1 LNHDA, CDR2 SQIVND (reference sequence). Trimming left V 5 bases short and J 8 bases short, with 24 bases between. The chain's CDR3 is CASSSNPRDTLREKLFF. The CDR3 DNA sequence: TGTGCCAGTAGTTCGAACCCCCGGGACACTCTTCGCGAAAAACTGTTTTTT.

V is TRBV7-8 and J is TRBJ2-7, with D tentatively TRBD1 (7 bases). The ends were cut back, 5 bases at V and 3 bases at J, with 11 bases in the middle. Germline V gene sequence: CDR1 SGHVS, CDR2 FQNEAQ. This CDR3 is 13 amino acids long. CDR3 nucleotides: TGTGCCAGCAGCCGCCAGGGGGGCTACGAGCAGTACGTC. Translated: CASSRQGGYEQYV.

V and J are TRBV2 and TRBJ1-2; D is ambiguous. Trimming took off 8 bases at V and 5 bases at J, with 15 bases between the two ends. The germline V gene encodes CDR1 SNHLY and CDR2 FYNNEI. The length of the CDR3 is 13 residues. The CDR3 loop is CASLLEQRYGYTF. The CDR3 bases are TGTGCCAGCCTACTGGAACAGAGGTATGGCTACACCTTC.